These T cell receptor beta chains were read from a single sample in a study of blood T cell repertoires in COVID-19. Clones were sequenced by immunoSEQ multiplex PCR, and TCRdb holds only the in-frame ones, with some missing. The sample lists about 250,000 clones; around 91% were seen once. The sequenced sample consisted of PBMCs or T cells enriched from blood (not recorded which). The receptors shown here come from a woman aged 18-29 years who had recovered from COVID-19. The CDR3 runs from the conserved cysteine through the conserved F or W. The D gene is left open where the match is weak. For some rows the clone size is stated as once, few or many, or as a class when expanded; others skip it.

V: TRBV28
size: -
J: TRBJ1-1
D: TRBD1
DNA: TGTGCCGCCCGGGACAGGGGTGCTGAAGCTTTCTTT
CDR3: CAARDRGAEAFF

V: TRBV21-1
size: -
J: TRBJ1-5
D: -
DNA: TGTGCCAGCAGCAAAGATAAGTGGGACAGGGGGTCGGGCAATCAGCCCCAGCATTTT
CDR3: CASSKDKWDRGSGNQPQHF

V: TRBV5-6
size: -
J: TRBJ1-5
D: -
DNA: TGTGCCAGCAGCTTGGCCGGAGGGATCAGCAATCAGCCCCAGCATTTT
CDR3: CASSLAGGISNQPQHF

V: TRBV3-1/TRBV3-2
size: -
J: TRBJ2-1
D: TRBD1
DNA: TGTGCCAGTGGACAGGGGGCAAGCAATGAGCAGTTCTTC
CDR3: CASGQGASNEQFF

V: TRBV27
size: -
J: TRBJ1-2
D: TRBD1
DNA: TGTGCCAGCAGTTTTAGGGGGCAAAATGGCTACACCTTC
CDR3: CASSFRGQNGYTF

V: TRBV27
size: -
J: TRBJ1-4
D: -
DNA: TGTGCCAGCAGTCTGTCTGGGGGGGGCTCCCCCGGGAAACTGTTTTTT
CDR3: CASSLSGGGSPGKLFF

V: TRBV7-9
size: -
J: TRBJ1-1
D: TRBD1
DNA: TGTGCCAGCAGCCTAGGACAGGGGTCCATCGCTTTCTTT
CDR3: CASSLGQGSIAFF

V: TRBV11-2
size: -
J: TRBJ2-7
D: -
DNA: TGTGCCAGCAGCTTAGGCCTTACAAGCGAGCAGTACTTC
CDR3: CASSLGLTSEQYF

V: TRBV10-1
size: -
J: TRBJ1-5
D: TRBD1
DNA: TGCGCCAGCAGCCCAGGGGGACGGAATCAGCCCCAGCATTTT
CDR3: CASSPGGRNQPQHF

V: TRBV7-9
size: -
J: TRBJ1-3
D: -
DNA: TGTGCCAGCAGCTTGGTTGGACAGGGAAACACCATATATTTT
CDR3: CASSLVGQGNTIYF

V: TRBV27
size: -
J: TRBJ2-1
D: -
DNA: TGTGCCAGCCGAGTAGGGGGGGGAAACAATGAGCAGTTCTTC
CDR3: CASRVGGGNNEQFF

V: TRBV5-1
size: few
J: TRBJ2-3
D: -
DNA: TGCGCCAGCAGCGGCCAGGGAGGAGGGTTAGATACGCAGTATTTT
CDR3: CASSGQGGGLDTQYF

V: TRBV5-6
size: -
J: TRBJ2-7
D: TRBD1
DNA: TGTGCCAGCAGCTGGACAGGGCGTCCCTACGAGCAGTACTTC
CDR3: CASSWTGRPYEQYF

V: TRBV5-1
size: -
J: TRBJ2-5
D: TRBD2
DNA: TGCGCCAGCAGCTTGGCCGTCGCCTGGGGGGGCCAAGAGACCCAGTACTTC
CDR3: CASSLAVAWGGQETQYF

V: TRBV30
size: -
J: TRBJ1-2
D: -
DNA: TGTGCCTGGACCGCGGGGAGGGGCTATGGCTACACCTTC
CDR3: CAWTAGRGYGYTF

V: TRBV7-9
size: -
J: TRBJ1-1
D: -
DNA: TGTGCCGGAGGCTGGGGCAGGGGAGACACTGAAGCTTTCTTT
CDR3: CAGGWGRGDTEAFF

V: TRBV10-3
size: -
J: TRBJ2-2
D: TRBD2
DNA: TGTGCCATCAGTGAAAAGCGGGAAGGGACCGGGGAGCTGTTTTTT
CDR3: CAISEKREGTGELFF

V: TRBV3-1/TRBV3-2
size: -
J: TRBJ2-5
D: TRBD1
DNA: TGTGCCAGCAGCCTACGGACAGGGAAAGAGACCCAGTACTTC
CDR3: CASSLRTGKETQYF

V: TRBV11-1
size: once
J: TRBJ2-1
D: TRBD2
DNA: TGTGCCAGCACCCCGAGGGCCGGCGGGGGGTCCAATGAGCAGTTCTTC
CDR3: CASTPRAGGGSNEQFF

V: TRBV6-5
size: few
J: TRBJ1-1
D: TRBD1
DNA: TGTGCCTCCAGGACAGGGGTCACTGAAGCTTTCTTT
CDR3: CASRTGVTEAFF

V: TRBV21-1
size: -
J: TRBJ1-5
D: -
DNA: -
CDR3: CASSPQVGQGIQPQHF

V: TRBV5-1
size: once
J: TRBJ1-4
D: -
DNA: TGCGCCAGCAGCTTGTGGGAGGAAAACCAGAAACTGTTTTTT
CDR3: CASSLWEENQKLFF

V: TRBV5-1
size: -
J: TRBJ2-7
D: TRBD1
DNA: TGCGCCAGCAGCAGCCGGGACAGGGGGCACGAGCAGTACTTC
CDR3: CASSSRDRGHEQYF

V: TRBV27
size: few
J: TRBJ2-7
D: -
DNA: TGTGCCAGCTGGGGAGGGGGCGAGCAGTACTTC
CDR3: CASWGGGEQYF

V: TRBV9
size: -
J: TRBJ2-6
D: -
DNA: TGTGCCAGCAGCGTAGATCCGGGGACTGGGGCCAACGTCCTGACTTTC
CDR3: CASSVDPGTGANVLTF

V: TRBV7-6
size: -
J: TRBJ1-3
D: -
DNA: TGTGCCAGCAGCTTAGACAGAAACACCATATATTTT
CDR3: CASSLDRNTIYF

V: TRBV5-1
size: -
J: TRBJ2-7
D: TRBD1
DNA: TGCGCCAGCTCGACAGGGGGGTTCGAGCAGTACTTC
CDR3: CASSTGGFEQYF

V: TRBV2
size: -
J: TRBJ1-5
D: TRBD1
DNA: TGTGCCAGCAAATTTGAGCAGGGGGCCGACCAGCCCCAGCATTTT
CDR3: CASKFEQGADQPQHF

V: TRBV5-6
size: -
J: TRBJ1-1
D: -
DNA: TGTGCCAGCAGCTTGGACGGGAGGGACACTGAAGCTTTCTTT
CDR3: CASSLDGRDTEAFF

V: TRBV5-1
size: -
J: TRBJ1-5
D: -
DNA: TGCGCCAGCAGCTTGGGACAGGTTTATAGCAATCAGCCCCAGCATTTT
CDR3: CASSLGQVYSNQPQHF

V: TRBV27
size: -
J: TRBJ2-7
D: -
DNA: TGTGCCAGCAGTTATGGGAGGGAGCAGTACTTC
CDR3: CASSYGREQYF

V: TRBV7-8
size: -
J: TRBJ2-3
D: TRBD2
DNA: TGTGCCAGCAGCTTAGGTTCTAGCGGGTACACAGATACGCAGTATTTT
CDR3: CASSLGSSGYTDTQYF

V: TRBV5-8
size: -
J: TRBJ1-5
D: -
DNA: TGTGCCAGCAGCTTGGACATCAATCAGCCCCAGCATTTT
CDR3: CASSLDINQPQHF

V: TRBV28
size: -
J: TRBJ2-1
D: -
DNA: TGTGCCAGCACCTCCGTGGGGCCGAGCTCCTACAATGAGCAGTTCTTC
CDR3: CASTSVGPSSYNEQFF

V: TRBV14
size: few
J: TRBJ2-3
D: TRBD2
DNA: TGTGCCAGCAGCCAAAGACTAGCGGTTACAGATACGCAGTATTTT
CDR3: CASSQRLAVTDTQYF

V: TRBV16
size: once
J: TRBJ2-5
D: -
DNA: TGTGCCAGCAGCCACTTGGACTCACGGGAGACCCAGTACTTC
CDR3: CASSHLDSRETQYF

V: TRBV5-1
size: -
J: TRBJ2-3
D: TRBD2
DNA: TGCGCCAGCAGCCAACAGGGTCCCCAGCTAGCGGGGGCGGGAGATACGCAGTATTTT
CDR3: CASSQQGPQLAGAGDTQYF

V: TRBV23-1
size: -
J: TRBJ2-7
D: -
DNA: TGCGCCAGCAGTCAAGGTCAGGGTTTGGGCGAGCAGTACTTC
CDR3: CASSQGQGLGEQYF

V: TRBV4-1
size: -
J: TRBJ2-7
D: -
DNA: TGCGCCAGCAGCCAAGGAGGAGGAGGGTCAGCCTACGAGCAGTACTTC
CDR3: CASSQGGGGSAYEQYF

V: TRBV19
size: -
J: TRBJ1-6
D: TRBD1
DNA: TGTGCCAGTAGTATAGAGCAGGAGCAGGGGGCGATCCTAAGCTCCTATAATTCACCCCTCCACTTT
CDR3: CASSIEQEQGAILSSYNSPLHF

V: TRBV18
size: -
J: TRBJ1-6
D: TRBD1
DNA: TGTGCCAGCTCACCATCAAGACAGGGATGGAATTCACCCCTCCACTTT
CDR3: CASSPSRQGWNSPLHF